Following are 25 T cell receptor beta chains from one sample sequenced in a study of PD-L1 blockade in urothelial cancer. TCRdb's table, derived via immunoSEQ multiplex PCR, lists solely in-frame clones and lacks some. The sample records about 88,000 clones, roughly 90% being singletons. The sequencing here drew on PBMCs, taken around atezolizumab (anti-PD-L1) treatment. The receptors originated from a man aged 60-69 years with urothelial cancer.

The gene calls are TRBV10-3 and TRBJ2-5; 11 bases line up with TRBD2. The CDR3 contains 15 residues. The germline V gene encodes CDR1 ENHRY and CDR2 SYGVKD. V lost 6 bases, J lost 2 bases, and 5 bases stayed unmatched. Here the CDR3 DNA reads TGTGCCATCAGGAGAGGGACTAGCGGACAAGAGACCCAGTACTTC. This translates into CAIRRGTSGQETQYF.

The CDR3 is CARSLRMTGLNSPLHF. The CDR3 DNA reads as TGTGCCAGAAGCTTACGAATGACAGGGCTAAATTCACCCCTCCACTTT. The chain employs TRBV5-3 and TRBJ1-6; TRBD1 aligns across 7 bases. TRBV5-3 is assigned to the ORF class and has an uncertain function. This CDR3 spans 16 amino acids. The V and J ends lost 2 bases and 7 bases, in that order; junction bases with no gene match: 9.

The chain joins TRBV5-1 to TRBJ2-7; 8 bases are shared with TRBD2. The CDR3 is 15 amino acids. CDR1 SGHRS and CDR2 YFSETQ come from the germline V gene. Trimming cost V 4 bases and J 0 bases; bases outside gene matches: 6. The CDR3 protein is CASSILAESSYEQYF. The CDR3 DNA reads as TGCGCCAGCAGCATACTAGCGGAAAGCTCCTACGAGCAGTACTTC.

As regards this clone: The sample has other DNA sequences that encode this CDR3 too. The CDR3 nucleotides are TGTGCCAGCAGCTTATCAGGGGACACTGAAGCTTTCTTT. This codes for CASSLSGDTEAFF. This chain uses TRBV11-2 with TRBJ1-1, with a tentative D call TRBD1 (6 bases). This CDR3 region has 13 residues. Trimming stripped 2 bases from V and 3 bases from J, with 7 bases between. Germline assignment: CDR1 SGHAT and CDR2 FQNNGV.

The V and J genes are TRBV7-9 and TRBJ2-1, with 7 bases that match TRBD1. The V gene end was trimmed by 5 bases and the J gene end by 5 bases; junction bases not matched to a gene: 9. In germline, CDR1 is SEHNR, CDR2 FQNEAQ (reference sequence). The CDR3 runs to 15 residues. The DNA for the CDR3 is TGTGCCAGCAGCGAGCCCGGGACAGTACACAATGAGCAGTTCTTC. It is translated as CASSEPGTVHNEQFF.

In nucleotides, the CDR3 is TGTGCCAGCAGCGTAGCTCCAGACACCTACAATGAGCAGTTCTTC. It is translated as CASSVAPDTYNEQFF. The chain uses TRBV9 and TRBJ2-1; D is unresolved. Per germline, CDR1 SGDLS and CDR2 YYNGEE. V gave up 0 bases and J gave up 2 bases, with 9 bases separating them. CDR3 size: 15 residues. Filled out from reference TRBV9 and TRBJ2-1, the complete variable domain reads DSGVTQTPKHLITATGQRVTLRCSPRSGDLSVYWYQQSLDQGLQFLIQYYNGEERAKGNILERFSAQQFPDLHSELNLSSLELGDSALYFCASSVAPDTYNEQFFGPGTRLTVL.

The chain links TRBV7-2 to TRBJ2-7; 11 positions agree with TRBD2. The germline V gene encodes CDR1 SGHTA and CDR2 FQGNSA. Trimming removed 5 bases from V and 4 bases from J; junction bases left unmatched: 7. The CDR3 length is 15 residues. The CDR3 nucleotides read TGTGCCAGCAGCCCAGTAGCGGGAGGGCCTTACGAGCAGTACTTC. This codes for CASSPVAGGPYEQYF.

This rearrangement joins TRBV7-3 to TRBJ2-3; the match to TRBD2 covers 14 bases. Trimming took 3 bases from V and 4 from J; bases not matched to a gene: 9. The CDR3 covers 18 residues. Germline assignment: CDR1 SGHTA and CDR2 FQGTGA. CDR3 residues: CASSFFGTSGRGADTQYF. CDR3 DNA: TGTGCCAGCAGCTTTTTCGGGACTAGCGGGAGAGGAGCAGATACGCAGTATTTT.

The rearrangement links TRBV4-1 to TRBJ2-4; 7 bases align to TRBD1. This CDR3 has 16 amino acids. Germline trimming cut 3 bases from V and 0 bases from J; bases unmatched to any gene: 5. Germline assignment: CDR1 MGHRA and CDR2 YSYEKL. CDR3 residues: CASSQGDSQAKNIQYF. DNA of the CDR3: TGCGCCAGCAGCCAGGGGGACAGTCAAGCCAAAAACATTCAGTACTTC.

This rearrangement joins TRBV21-1 to TRBJ2-5; the table assigns TRBD2, which was not confirmed against the DNA. TRBV21-1 is deemed a pseudogene. The CDR3 is made up of 16 amino acids. The DNA of the CDR3 is TGTGCCAGCAGCAAAGAGGTAGCGAACTTTGAAGAGACCCAGTACTTC. This codes for CASSKEVANFEETQYF.

This clone was recorded once. This chain links TRBV7-3 with TRBJ1-2, with 8 positions matching TRBD1. V lost 5 bases to trimming and J lost 6 bases; unmatched junction nucleotides: 5. Germline V gene data show CDR1 as SGHTA and CDR2 as FQGTGA. This CDR3 has 13 residues. DNA of the CDR3: TGTGCCAGCAGCCCCGGACAGGGAGATGGCTACACCTTC. It translates to CASSPGQGDGYTF. The full variable domain, with the rest looked up from reference TRBV7-3 and TRBJ1-2, is GAGVSQTPSNKVTEKGKYVELRCDPISGHTALYWYRQSLGQGPEFLIYFQGTGAADDSGLPNDRFFAVRPEGSVSTLKIQRTERGDSAVYLCASSPGQGDGYTFGSGTRLTVV.

V is TRBV6-1 and J is TRBJ2-3; the match to TRBD2 covers 10 bases. V lost 6 bases and J lost 3; bases outside the gene matches: 12. The CDR3 runs to 17 residues. CDR1 MNHNS and CDR2 SASEGT come from the germline V gene. The DNA for the CDR3 is TGTGCCAGCAGGGAACTAGCGGGGCGGGCGGGAACAGATACGCAGTATTTT. This encodes CASRELAGRAGTDTQYF.

The chain carries TRBV6-6 and TRBJ2-1; 9 bases map to TRBD2. The ends lost 4 bases at V and 5 bases at J; junction bases unmatched: 6. The CDR3 runs to 15 residues. The germline CDR1 and CDR2 sequences are MNHNY and SVGAGI (reference sequence). CDR3 nucleotides: TGTGCCAGCAGTTCAGAGCGGGGGGACCACAATGAGCAGTTCTTC. Residues: CASSSERGDHNEQFF.

The V call is TRBV28, the J call TRBJ1-5; 7 bases map to TRBD1. V trimming: 7 bases; J trimming: 6 bases; junction bases outside the gene matches: 9. Germline loops: CDR1 MDHEN, CDR2 SYDVKM. This CDR3 contains 14 residues. The CDR3 loop reads CASTNGGGSQPQHF. Here the CDR3 DNA reads TGTGCCAGCACCAATGGAGGGGGCAGTCAGCCCCAGCATTTT.

V usage is TRBV29-1 and J usage is TRBJ2-1, with D perhaps matching TRBD2 (5 bases). CDR1 and CDR2 (germline): SQVTM, ANQGSEA. Between the trimmed V and J ends, which lost 3 bases and 0 bases, there was a span of 9 bases. The CDR3 runs 14 residues. CDR3 sequence: CSVDIGSSYNEQFF. CDR3 DNA: TGCAGCGTTGATATAGGGAGCTCCTACAATGAGCAGTTCTTC.

CDR3 in amino acids: CAWSFTGGAPLHF. The CDR3 DNA reads TGTGCCTGGAGTTTCACAGGGGGCGCACCCCTCCACTTT. The chain couples TRBV30 to TRBJ1-6; 9 bases are shared with TRBD1. Germline V gives CDR1 GTSNPN, CDR2 SVGIG (reference sequence). This CDR3 region has 13 residues. V trimming: 2 bases; J trimming: 11 bases; junction bases outside the gene matches: 4.

The chain couples TRBV19 to TRBJ1-1; 10 bases are shared with TRBD1. Losses at the gene ends were 2 bases for V and 4 bases for J; bases not matched to a gene: 4. Looked up from germline, CDR1 is LNHDA and CDR2 is SQIVND (reference sequence). The CDR3 is 15 amino acids. As DNA, the CDR3 is TGTGCCAGTAGTATAATCGGGACAGGGGTCACTGAAGCTTTCTTT. Translation: CASSIIGTGVTEAFF. Combining the CDR3 with reference TRBV19 and TRBJ1-1 gives the whole variable domain DGGITQSPKYLFRKEGQNVTLSCEQNLNHDAMYWYRQDPGQGLRLIYYSQIVNDFQKGDIAEGYSVSREKKESFPLTVTSAQKNPTAFYLCASSIIGTGVTEAFFGQGTRLTVV.

Concerning this clone itself: The junction shows a germline mismatch at one end, possibly a read error. The rearrangement links TRBV11-2 to TRBJ2-7; unclear D gene. The germline CDR1 and CDR2 sequences are SGHAT and FQNNGV. CDR3 length: 12 amino acids. DNA for the CDR3: TGTGCCAGCAGCGCTTCTCCGGTCCGCCGGGACTTC. It codes for CASSASPVRRDF.

V and J are TRBV7-2 and TRBJ2-7; D may be TRBD1 (6 bases). From germline, CDR1 is SGHTA and CDR2 FQGNSA. The CDR3 extends over 14 amino acids. V was cut by 2 bases and J by 1 base, with 9 bases left in between. DNA for the CDR3: TGTGCCAGCAGCTTAAAAGGACAGTCCTACGAGCAGTACTTC. Translating it yields CASSLKGQSYEQYF.

This clone was seen once. The chain links TRBV7-2 to TRBJ1-1, with 8 bases aligning to TRBD1. Trimming at V came to 5 bases and at J to 1 base, leaving 3 bases not matched to a gene. This CDR3 contains 14 residues. Per germline, CDR1 SGHTA and CDR2 FQGNSA. The CDR3, as DNA: TGTGCCAGCAGCCAAGGACAGGGGAACACTGAAGCTTTCTTT. Translation gives CASSQGQGNTEAFF.

This chain connects TRBV7-2 to TRBJ2-3; D unclear. Germline V lookup: CDR1 SGHTA, CDR2 FQGNSA. The V and J ends lost 3 bases and 0 bases respectively, with 10 bases between them. The CDR3 is 15 residues long. The CDR3 DNA sequence: TGTGCCAGCAGCTTTAAACGGGTCAGCACAGATACGCAGTATTTT. Amino acid sequence: CASSFKRVSTDTQYF.

This clone was seen just once. V gene TRBV2 combines with J gene TRBJ2-2; possibly TRBD1 for D (5 bases). The CDR3 covers 14 residues. Germline V lookup: CDR1 SNHLY, CDR2 FYNNEI. Trimming removed 3 bases from V and 1 base from J, with 6 bases in between. The CDR3 region is CASSDDRNTGELFF. Here the CDR3 DNA reads TGTGCCAGCAGTGACGACAGGAACACCGGGGAGCTGTTTTTT.

This clone was seen just once. The V gene is TRBV4-2, the J gene TRBJ2-1; 9 bases align to TRBD2. V shed 4 bases and J 3 bases; nucleotides not matched to a gene: 4. The CDR3 covers 15 residues. Germline CDR1 is LGHNA and CDR2 is YNFKEQ. Here the CDR3 reads CASSPVTSGYNEQFF. For the CDR3, the DNA is TGTGCCAGCAGCCCGGTGACTAGCGGCTACAATGAGCAGTTCTTC.

The chain recombines TRBV13 with TRBJ2-3; 14 nucleotides match TRBD2. This CDR3 is 18 amino acids long. CDR1 PRHDT and CDR2 FYEKMQ come from the germline V gene (reference sequence). V lost 5 bases and J lost 3; bases outside the gene matches: 10. The CDR3 DNA sequence: TGTGCCAGCAGCAGAGGGACTAGCGGGAGTGGTATTACAGATACGCAGTATTTT. This translates into CASSRGTSGSGITDTQYF.

This chain links TRBV4-1 with TRBJ2-1, with 12 bases that match TRBD2. Germline lookup yields CDR1 MGHRA and CDR2 YSYEKL. This CDR3 is 16 amino acids long. Trimming at V came to 3 bases and at J to 6 bases, leaving 6 bases not matched to a gene. Here the CDR3 DNA reads TGCGCCAGCAGCCACGCCGGGACTAGCGGGTTCAATGAGCAGTTCTTC. This sequence encodes CASSHAGTSGFNEQFF.